The entry that follows covers one T cell receptor (beta chain) sequence. Its antigen is not known. The CDR3 totals 13 residues. The V and J ends lost 2 bases and 4 bases respectively, with 6 bases between them. Germline V gene sequence: CDR1 LNHDA, CDR2 SQIVND (reference sequence). This sample is part of a study of T cells in Graves' hyperthyroidism and ophthalmopathy. Study findings and constraints: A model of 13 V-J features distinguished ophthalmopathy from stable hyperthyroidism. Blood held most thyroid clonotypes expanded above 0.001 frequency.

Amplified TCR beta CDR3 regions came from RNA transcripts. HTBI primers drove first-round RT-PCR of the TCR CDR3. TCRdb fed the multiplex PCR reads into MiXCR, producing one record per CDR3 protein. Found here are some 490,000 distinct CDR3 sequences, roughly 22% of them singletons; the top ten hold about half. The cohort's ophthalmopathy patients, a group with duration under 3 months, had a Clinical Activity Score of at least 3 and a NOSPECS grade of at least 4. Sequencing was performed on blood. The chain recombines TRBV19 with TRBJ1-5; D is uncertain. The receptor comes from a woman aged 70-85 years with Graves' ophthalmopathy. CDR3 residues: CASSISENQPQHF. The CDR3, as DNA: TGTGCCAGTAGTATATCGGAGAATCAGCCCCAGCATTTT.